A single sample is the source of the 30 T cell receptor beta chains below, sequenced in a study of beta chain features in type 1 diabetes. The investigators reverse transcribed all of the isolated RNA, so they sequenced expressed TCRB transcripts. Assay used: immunoSEQ multiplex PCR; TCRdb lists only in-frame clones, some missing. The sample carries about 300,000 clones, about 8.5% recorded once. Sequencing was performed on central memory CD4+ T cells from blood. These receptors were collected from a woman aged 18-29 years in good health.

The rearrangement uses TRBV4-2 and TRBJ1-5, with TRBD1 matching over 7 bases. The trim removed 0 bases at V and 1 base at J, leaving 3 bases unmatched. The CDR3 is made up of 16 amino acids. The germline gives CDR1 LGHNA, CDR2 YNFKEQ. CDR3 sequence: CASSQELQGSNQPQHF. The CDR3 DNA sequence: TGTGCCAGCAGCCAAGAGTTACAGGGGAGCAATCAGCCCCAGCATTTT.

The gene calls are TRBV29-1 and TRBJ1-2, with 8 bases aligning to TRBD1. The CDR3 totals 12 residues. In germline, CDR1 is SQVTM, CDR2 ANQGSEA. After removal of 6 bases from V and 8 bases from J, the junction contained 8 bases not matched to a gene. The CDR3 coding sequence is TGCAGCGTGAGGGTTTCAGGGGGCGGCTACACCTTC. This translates into CSVRVSGGGYTF.

This clone was detected only a few times. This chain joins TRBV5-1 and TRBJ2-4, with D possibly matching TRBD1 (5 bases). CDR3 length equals 17 residues. In germline, CDR1 is SGHRS, CDR2 YFSETQ. The V and J ends lost 3 bases and 0 bases respectively, with 16 bases between them. The CDR3 loop reads CASSWGPVGLAKNIQYF. The CDR3 nucleotides are TGCGCCAGCAGCTGGGGCCCCGTTGGGCTAGCCAAAAACATTCAGTACTTC.

This clone was detected only a few times. The chain couples TRBV4-2 to TRBJ1-5, with unresolved D. The germline V and J ends were trimmed by 1 base and 6 bases, with 16 bases remaining between them. Germline V CDR1 and CDR2: LGHNA, YNFKEQ. This CDR3 is built from 16 residues. The DNA of the CDR3 is TGTGCCAGCAGCCAAGTATTCCAGATTGGTATTCAGCCCCAGCATTTT. Amino acids: CASSQVFQIGIQPQHF.

CDR3 nucleotides: TGCGCCAGCAGCCAAGAGTCGGGGACAGCTTACAATCAGCCCCAGCATTTT. It is translated as CASSQESGTAYNQPQHF. The chain employs TRBV4-3 and TRBJ1-5, with 7 bases aligning to TRBD1. V trimming: 0 bases; J trimming: 3 bases; junction bases outside the gene matches: 8. The CDR3 has 17 residues. The germline V gene has CDR1 LGHNA and CDR2 YSLEER.

This clone has only a few counts. The rearrangement links TRBV4-1 to TRBJ1-1; 7 bases are a match to TRBD1. The germline V gene has CDR1 MGHRA and CDR2 YSYEKL. The CDR3 contains 14 residues. The J segment lost 5 bases and the V segment lost 3 bases, leaving 6 bases of the junction unmatched. The CDR3 DNA reads as TGCGCCAGCAGCCACAGGGGGAGGGGGACTGAAGCTTTCTTT. This sequence encodes CASSHRGRGTEAFF.

Note on this clone: The sample contains more than one DNA sequence encoding this CDR3. The chain employs TRBV18 and TRBJ2-5, with D maybe TRBD2 (5 bases). V was shortened by 2 bases and J by 4 bases, with 5 bases between the two germline ends. This CDR3 spans 12 amino acids. Germline lookup yields CDR1 KGHSH and CDR2 LQKENI. The CDR3 DNA sequence: TGTGCCAGCTCACCAGCGGGAGAGACCCAGTACTTC. It encodes CASSPAGETQYF.

The chain has TRBV7-9 and TRBJ2-2, with 8 positions matching TRBD1. J gave up 0 bases and V 5 bases, and 5 bases lay outside the gene matches. The CDR3 is 16 amino acids. Germline V lookup: CDR1 SEHNR, CDR2 FQNEAQ (reference sequence). The CDR3, as DNA: TGTGCCAGCAGCGGGCGGACAGGGCCGAACACCGGGGAGCTGTTTTTT. It specifies CASSGRTGPNTGELFF.

This clone was counted only a few times. The rearrangement uses TRBV12-1 and TRBJ2-7; the table gives TRBD2 as D, unverified against the DNA. TRBV12-1 is a documented pseudogene. The CDR3 spans 14 residues. The CDR3 loop is CASSISGRLREQYF. The DNA for the CDR3 is TGTGCCAGCAGCATTAGCGGGAGGCTACGCGAGCAGTACTTC.

The V gene is TRBV25-1, the J gene TRBJ1-5, with a possible D match to TRBD1 (6 bases). V was pared by 4 bases and J by 4 bases, with 14 bases between. This CDR3 has 15 amino acids. Germline V gene sequence: CDR1 MGHDK, CDR2 SYGVNS. The CDR3 coding sequence is TGTGCCAGCAGTGGTCCTGGACAGCTTAATCAGCCCCAGCATTTT. Translating it yields CASSGPGQLNQPQHF.

The J gene is TRBJ1-2, the V gene TRBV18; maybe TRBD1 (6 bases). V was pared by 2 bases and J by 6 bases, with 16 bases between. This CDR3 is built from 15 residues. In germline, CDR1 is KGHSH, CDR2 LQKENI. The CDR3 bases are TGTGCCAGCTCACCATCTATCAGGGGTGAGGATGGCTACACCTTC. It codes for CASSPSIRGEDGYTF. The full variable domain, in which reference TRBV18 and TRBJ1-2 provide the parts outside the CDR3, is NAGVMQNPRHLVRRRGQEARLRCSPMKGHSHVYWYRQLPEEGLKFMVYLQKENIIDESGMPKERFSAEFPKEGPSILRIQQVVRGDSAAYFCASSPSIRGEDGYTFGSGTRLTVV.

The genes are TRBV28 and TRBJ1-1, with a possible D match to TRBD1 (5 bases). The germline gives CDR1 MDHEN, CDR2 SYDVKM. The CDR3 spans 14 residues. The ends were cut back, 3 bases at V and 1 base at J, with 9 bases in the middle. In DNA form, the CDR3 reads TGTGCCAGCAGTTTCGGACACCGGAACACTGAAGCTTTCTTT. Amino acid sequence: CASSFGHRNTEAFF.

J is TRBJ2-2 and V is TRBV14; D is unclear. Germline V gene lookup returns CDR1 SGHDN and CDR2 FVKESK. Deletions cut 4 bases from V and 8 bases from J, with 8 bases between. This CDR3 is 12 amino acids long. The CDR3 loop is CASSPQRGELFF. The CDR3 DNA reads as TGTGCCAGCAGCCCGCAGAGAGGGGAGCTGTTTTTT.

This clone appeared a few times. V and J are TRBV7-3 and TRBJ2-5; 7 bases agree with TRBD1. V shed 3 bases and J 4 bases; nucleotides not matched to a gene: 2. Germline CDR1 reads SGHTA; CDR2 reads FQGTGA. The CDR3 is made up of 13 amino acids. The chain's CDR3 is CASSFNRGETQYF. The CDR3 DNA sequence: TGTGCCAGCAGCTTTAACAGGGGAGAGACCCAGTACTTC.

This clone was seen ten or more times. This sequence joins TRBV14 and TRBJ2-1; tentative D call: TRBD1 (5 bases). The V gene lost 2 bases and the J gene lost 6 bases, with 14 bases spanning the gap. The CDR3 has 15 residues. Germline assignment: CDR1 SGHDN and CDR2 FVKESK. DNA for the CDR3: TGTGCCAGCAGCCAAAAGGGGATCCCAGGCAATGAGCAGTTCTTC. This gives the protein CASSQKGIPGNEQFF. Full variable domain (missing parts from reference TRBV14 and TRBJ2-1): EAGVTQFPSHSVIEKGQTVTLRCDPISGHDNLYWYRRVMGKEIKFLLHFVKESKQDESGMPNNRFLAERTGGTYSTLKVQPAELEDSGVYFCASSQKGIPGNEQFFGPGTRLTVL.

The chain links TRBV6-5 to TRBJ2-3; perhaps TRBD2 as D (5 bases). The CDR3 loop spans 16 amino acids. Germline CDR1 reads MNHEY; CDR2 reads SVGAGI. V lost 4 bases and J 1 base, leaving 15 bases between the germline ends. The CDR3 coding sequence is TGTGCCAGCAGTTTCCGACCGGGGTCCCGCACAGATACGCAGTATTTT. Encoded protein: CASSFRPGSRTDTQYF.

This sequence joins TRBV19 and TRBJ1-1, with D uncertain. This CDR3 contains 11 residues. Germline loops: CDR1 LNHDA, CDR2 SQIVND (reference sequence). Between the trimmed V and J ends, which lost 8 bases and 8 bases, there was a span of 12 bases. The CDR3 protein is CASRRSFEAFF. The DNA of the CDR3 is TGTGCCAGTCGCCGTAGTTTCGAAGCTTTCTTT.

This clone occurred a few times. The V call is TRBV7-9, the J call TRBJ1-4; perhaps TRBD1 as D (6 bases). The CDR3 sequence is 16 residues long. Per germline, CDR1 SEHNR and CDR2 FQNEAQ (reference sequence). V shed 5 bases and J shed 6 bases, with 19 bases lying between them. The chain's CDR3 is CASSLLTYRAHEKLFF. The CDR3, as DNA: TGTGCCAGCAGCCTCCTAACGTACAGGGCCCATGAAAAACTGTTTTTT.

Only a few counts were recorded for this clone. The chain is built from TRBV7-2 and TRBJ2-5; no clear D. Trimming removed 3 bases at V and 3 bases at J, with 8 bases between. The CDR3 extends over 13 amino acids. Germline V gene lookup returns CDR1 SGHTA and CDR2 FQGNSA. The CDR3 spells CASSLGAEETQYF. For the CDR3, the DNA is TGTGCCAGCAGCTTGGGCGCGGAAGAGACCCAGTACTTC.

The chain carries TRBV7-9 and TRBJ2-3, with a possible D match to TRBD1 (5 bases). Germline V gene lookup returns CDR1 SEHNR and CDR2 FQNEAQ (reference sequence). The V end lost 2 bases, the J end lost 0 bases, and 12 bases lay between the germline ends. The CDR3 is 16 residues long. The CDR3 region has the DNA TGTGCCAGCAGCTTACTCCTGGGGCCTAGCACAGATACGCAGTATTTT. Translating it yields CASSLLLGPSTDTQYF.

This sequence joins TRBV29-1 and TRBJ1-1, with TRBD1 identical over 9 bases. CDR3 size: 15 residues. Per the germline V gene, CDR1 is SQVTM and CDR2 is ANQGSEA. Unmatched junction bases numbered 10, after V lost 2 bases and J lost 6 bases. CDR3 residues: CSVERSGTGISEAFF. The CDR3, as DNA: TGCAGCGTTGAACGATCTGGGACAGGGATCTCTGAAGCTTTCTTT.

The chain uses TRBV18 and TRBJ1-5, with 7 bases matching TRBD1. The V segment lost 0 bases and the J segment 9 bases; nucleotides outside the gene matches: 5. CDR3 length: 14 amino acids. CDR1 is KGHSH, CDR2 LQKENI, per germline. As DNA, the CDR3 is TGTGCCAGCTCACCACCTGCGTCAGGGGGGCCCCAGCATTTT. Protein sequence: CASSPPASGGPQHF.

This clone was observed at least ten times. The CDR3, as DNA: TGTGCCAGCAGCTTGGGGACAGGGGCTAGGGGTGAGCAGTTCTTC. Protein product: CASSLGTGARGEQFF. The J gene is TRBJ2-1, the V gene TRBV5-4; TRBD1 matches at 9 bases. The germline CDR1 and CDR2 sequences are SGHNT and YYREEE (reference sequence). This CDR3 region has 15 residues. Trimming took 0 bases from V and 9 from J; bases not matched to a gene: 7.

The chain uses TRBV14 and TRBJ1-1; D gene unclear. The V end lost 3 bases, the J end lost 7 bases, and 3 bases lay between the germline ends. Germline V gene lookup returns CDR1 SGHDN and CDR2 FVKESK. CDR3 size: 10 residues. CDR3 DNA: TGTGCCAGCAGCCACGTTGAAGCTTTCTTT. Translation: CASSHVEAFF.

This clone was counted between two and nine times. V usage is TRBV4-2 and J usage is TRBJ1-4; weak D call: TRBD1 (5 bases). Germline assignment: CDR1 LGHNA and CDR2 YNFKEQ. This CDR3 has 13 amino acids. V was pared by 0 bases and J by 9 bases, with 8 bases between. CDR3 protein: CASSQDLDKKLFF. The CDR3 DNA follows: TGTGCCAGCAGCCAAGATTTGGACAAAAAACTGTTTTTT.

The chain combines TRBV14 with TRBJ2-1; 12 nucleotides agree with TRBD2. J gave up 10 bases and V 3 bases, and 10 bases lay outside the gene matches. CDR1 and CDR2 from the germline V gene are SGHDN and FVKESK. The CDR3 has 16 amino acids. CDR3 in amino acids: CASSQILAGGPVEQFF. In nucleotides, the CDR3 is TGTGCCAGCAGCCAGATACTAGCGGGGGGCCCGGTGGAGCAGTTCTTC.

This clone was seen a few times. The gene calls are TRBV11-1 and TRBJ1-3; D is undetermined. The CDR3 loop spans 12 amino acids. Germline CDR1 reads SGHAT; CDR2 reads FQDESV (reference sequence). Trimming removed 5 bases from V and 4 bases from J, with 6 bases in between. As DNA, the CDR3 is TGTGCCAGCAGCCCCGGAGGAAACACCATATATTTT. Translation gives CASSPGGNTIYF.

This clone was seen many times. The chain couples TRBV14 to TRBJ1-1; D is uncertain. This CDR3 has 16 amino acids. The germline V gene encodes CDR1 SGHDN and CDR2 FVKESK. V lost 5 bases to trimming and J lost 5 bases, with 21 bases between them. The CDR3 spells CASSTAPLRSGTEAFF. The CDR3 DNA reads as TGTGCCAGCAGCACCGCTCCTCTTCGCTCGGGGACTGAAGCTTTCTTT.

The V gene is TRBV30, the J gene TRBJ1-1; 7 bases align to TRBD1. The CDR3 has 16 residues. Looked up from germline, CDR1 is GTSNPN and CDR2 is SVGIG (reference sequence). V shed 4 bases, J shed 1 base, and the junction held 12 bases outside the gene matches. The DNA of the CDR3 is TGTGCCTGGATCGTACAGGGGAGCTTAGGGAACACTGAAGCTTTCTTT. It translates to CAWIVQGSLGNTEAFF.

A few counts support this clone. The V gene is TRBV27, the J gene TRBJ1-5; 9 bases agree with TRBD1. Germline CDR1 reads MNHEY; CDR2 reads SMNVEV (reference sequence). The CDR3 runs to 13 residues. The ends lost 6 bases at V and 6 bases at J; junction bases unmatched: 3. CDR3: CASRGQGSQPQHF. The CDR3, as DNA: TGTGCCAGCAGGGGACAGGGCAGTCAGCCCCAGCATTTT.